This TCR beta chain was observed in a study of regulatory T cells in long-lasting Graves disease. The study, taken as a whole, reports: Limited samples may have lowered accuracy.

According to the study, TCR beta libraries were built with iRepertoire HTBI primers and CDR3-region Arm-PCR. TCRdb re-called the multiplex PCR reads through MiXCR, storing one row per CDR3 protein. The repertoire holds a few hundred thousand distinct CDR3 sequences, with 20% to 25% as singletons. Indicated time point: persistent/refractory GD, antithyroid drugs over 5 years with positive TRAb. The TCR library was made from RNA extracted from PBMCs. Doctors identified Graves' disease using the American Thyroid Association guidelines. An endocrinology unit in Xi'an, China, supplied the patients. Per the germline V gene, CDR1 is GTSNPN and CDR2 is SVGIG (reference sequence). Trimming cost V 5 bases and J 3 bases, with 11 bases left between them. This CDR3 spans 13 amino acids. With regard to this clonotype: Antigen specificity is unknown.

The clonotype comes from a female donor with Graves disease. The chain has TRBV30 and TRBJ1-3; unclear D gene. The material was peripheral blood mononuclear cells (PBMCs), obtained when the disease was refractory, from a patient treated with antithyroid drugs. The CDR3 DNA follows: TGTGCCTGGGGTGGCTTAGGTGGAAACACCATATATTTT. It specifies CAWGGLGGNTIYF. Full variable domain (rest looked up from reference TRBV30 and TRBJ1-3): SQTIHQWPATLVQPVGSPLSLECTVEGTSNPNLYWYRQAAGRGLQLLFYSVGIGQISSEVPQNLSASRPQDRQFILSSKKLLLSDSGFYLCAWGGLGGNTIYFGEGSWLTVV.